This T cell receptor beta chain was identified during a study of cytomegalovirus exposure and HLA in healthy donors. Study-wide points: An analysis was carried out later, and it reportedly showed fewer N-insertions in an Asian-associated ancestry cluster than the approximately 610-donor mean.

The CDR3 totals 15 residues. CDR1 is KGHSH and CDR2 is LQKENI in the germline V gene. V shed 3 bases and J shed 6 bases, with 18 bases lying between them. Vbeta (60) and Jbeta (13) primers were used in the PCR. Generated by immunoSEQ multiplex PCR, the TCRdb table keeps only in-frame clones and is missing some. The data show about 110,000 clones, 75% seen once. A single count supports this clone. Its specificity is unknown. Nominal health characterized the donors when sampled, though unrecorded immune exposures were likely. Sequencing was done on a sample of PBMCs. This TCR derives from a male donor in good health and CMV-seropositive. The chain recombines TRBV18 with TRBJ2-7; D may be TRBD2 (6 bases). The chain's CDR3 is CASSPRTTREGEQYF. CDR3 nucleotides: TGTGCCAGCTCACCCCGGACTACCCGAGAGGGCGAGCAGTACTTC. Variable domain in full (rest from reference TRBV18 and TRBJ2-7): NAGVMQNPRHLVRRRGQEARLRCSPMKGHSHVYWYRQLPEEGLKFMVYLQKENIIDESGMPKERFSAEFPKEGPSILRIQQVVRGDSAAYFCASSPRTTREGEQYFGPGTRLTVT.